This is a list of T cell receptor beta chains from one sample in a study of control samples from healthy donors and cancer patients. Repertoires were generated with immunoSEQ multiplex PCR, while TCRdb's copy carries only in-frame clones and drops some. Here the sample spans fewer than 200,000 clones, 80% to 95% being singletons. Sample: blood. Every receptor here comes from a woman aged 55 to 70 in good health. The CDR3 runs from the conserved cysteine through the conserved F or W. The order of the fields is clone size, J gene, V gene, D gene, CDR3 DNA, CDR3 protein. D genes are given only for firm matches. Clone size appears in some rows only: once, few, many, or a class for an expanded clone.

.	TRBJ2-2	TRBV11-3	.	TGTGCCAGCAGCAAACAAAAGAACACCGGGGAGCTGTTTTTT	CASSKQKNTGELFF
.	TRBJ2-5	TRBV12-5	.	TGTGCTAGTGGTTTGCTCCTCGGAGTCCAGTACTTC	CASGLLLGVQYF
.	TRBJ2-3	TRBV6-5	.	TGTGCCAGCAGTCGCACAGATACGCAGTATTTT	CASSRTDTQYF
.	TRBJ2-5	TRBV6-6	.	TGTGCCAGCGTTCTCGACATCCAAGAGACCCAGTACTTC	CASVLDIQETQYF
.	TRBJ1-6	TRBV12-5	TRBD1	TGTGCTAGTGGGCCTGGACAGGGGCAAAATTCACCCCTCCACTTT	CASGPGQGQNSPLHF
.	TRBJ1-5	TRBV11-2	.	TGTGCCAGCAGCTTAGGTAGGGATCAGCCCCAGCATTTT	CASSLGRDQPQHF
.	TRBJ2-7	TRBV5-1	TRBD1	TGCGCCAGCAGCTTGGTAACAGGGGCCTACGAGCAGTACTTC	CASSLVTGAYEQYF
.	TRBJ1-2	TRBV18	TRBD1	TGTGCCAGCTCACCGGACAGGTCTCAAGGTGGCTACACCTTC	CASSPDRSQGGYTF
.	TRBJ2-7	TRBV5-1	TRBD1	TGCGCCAGCAGCACGACCAGACAGGGGATCGATCCGTACGAGCAGTACTTC	CASSTTRQGIDPYEQYF
.	TRBJ2-1	TRBV24-1	TRBD1	TGTGCCACCAGTGATAATCGACAGGGCGTGGCCTACAATGAGCAGTTCTTC	CATSDNRQGVAYNEQFF
once	TRBJ1-1	TRBV10-2	.	TGCGCCAGCAGGACAGGCACTGAAGCTTTCTTT	CASRTGTEAFF
once	TRBJ1-3	TRBV10-2	TRBD1	TGCGCCAGCAGTGGCGGACAGGCCGACGACACCATATATTTT	CASSGGQADDTIYF
once	TRBJ1-4	TRBV12-3/TRBV12-4	.	TGTGCCAGCGGTGACGGGACAAATGAAAAACTGTTTTTT	CASGDGTNEKLFF
.	TRBJ1-2	TRBV6-7	.	TGTGCCAGCAGTTTACCGGCGAACTATGGCTACACCTTC	CASSLPANYGYTF
.	TRBJ1-1	TRBV10-3	.	TGTGCCATCAGTGATGCAGGGGTATACACTGAAGCTTTCTTT	CAISDAGVYTEAFF
.	TRBJ2-5	TRBV2	.	TGTGCCAGCACGCGTCGGCCAACCCTCTACTGGGAGACCCAGTACTTC	CASTRRPTLYWETQYF
.	TRBJ2-5	TRBV29-1	.	TGCAGCGTTGAACCACAGATAAAAGAGACCCAGTACTTC	CSVEPQIKETQYF
.	TRBJ1-2	TRBV6-5	TRBD1	TGTGCCAGCAGTTATACTTTCGAGGGGGCAAATGGCTACACCTTC	CASSYTFEGANGYTF
.	TRBJ1-5	TRBV7-8	TRBD1	TGTGCCAGCAGTCCCGAGCGGGCGGACAGGGTCAATCAGCCCCAGCATTTT	CASSPERADRVNQPQHF
.	TRBJ1-1	TRBV15	TRBD1	TGTGCCACCAGCAGCAACGGCCCCGGGACAGGGGGAGCTTTCTTT	CATSSNGPGTGGAFF
once	TRBJ1-4	TRBV5-5	TRBD1	TGTGCCAGCAGCATCCGGACAGGGGGAAATGAAAAACTGTTTTTT	CASSIRTGGNEKLFF
.	TRBJ1-2	TRBV2	.	TGTGCCAGCAGTTCCGGGACACTCGATAACTATGGCTACACCTTC	CASSSGTLDNYGYTF
.	TRBJ2-3	TRBV13	TRBD2	TGTGCCAGCAGCTTATGGACTAGCATGACAGATACGCAGTATTTT	CASSLWTSMTDTQYF
once	TRBJ1-4	TRBV28	TRBD1	TGTGCCAGCAGCTCCGGGAGGACAGGGCAAGGGCTTGGAGAAAAACTGTTTTTT	CASSSGRTGQGLGEKLFF
.	TRBJ2-1	TRBV7-9	.	TGTGCCAGCAGCTTATCAGGGGCGTCCTACAATGAGCAGTTCTTC	CASSLSGASYNEQFF
once	TRBJ1-1	TRBV12-3/TRBV12-4	.	TGTGCCAGCAGTTTATTGAACACTGAAGCTTTCTTT	CASSLLNTEAFF
.	TRBJ1-2	TRBV19	.	TGTGCCAGTAGTAGAGACAGGCTCTATGGCTACACCTTC	CASSRDRLYGYTF
.	TRBJ1-1	TRBV5-1	.	TGCGCCAGCAGCTTGCCGTCTTTCGCCGGACAGCCGAACACTGAAGCTTTCTTT	CASSLPSFAGQPNTEAFF
.	TRBJ1-1	TRBV5-1	.	TGCGCCAGCAGCTTGGCCCAGGGTAGGTTTGCTGAAGCTTTCTTT	CASSLAQGRFAEAFF
.	TRBJ1-4	TRBV30	.	TGTGCCTGGAGTGTACAGGGTGAAAAACTGTTTTTT	CAWSVQGEKLFF
.	TRBJ1-5	TRBV6-1	.	TGTGCCAGCAGTGAAGGCCGGACAGCCTCTAGCAATCAGCCCCAGCATTTT	CASSEGRTASSNQPQHF
.	TRBJ1-1	TRBV5-5	.	TGTGCCAGCAACCGGGGGACGAACACTGAAGCTTTCTTT	CASNRGTNTEAFF
.	TRBJ1-4	TRBV9	.	TGTGCCAGCAGCGTTGGGATTAATGAAAAACTGTTTTTT	CASSVGINEKLFF
.	TRBJ1-1	TRBV18	TRBD1	TGTGCCAGCTCACCGGGGACAGTAGAAACTGAAGCTTTCTTT	CASSPGTVETEAFF
few	TRBJ1-1	TRBV30	.	TGTGCCTGGGGCGTGATTCTCACTGAAGCTTTCTTT	CAWGVILTEAFF
.	TRBJ2-1	TRBV5-1	.	TGCGCCAGCAGTCCCGGGACCACGATCTCCTACAATGAGCAGTTCTTC	CASSPGTTISYNEQFF
.	TRBJ1-5	TRBV21-1	.	TGTGCCAGCACCCCGGGACAGGGACAGCCCCAGCATTTT	CASTPGQGQPQHF
.	TRBJ2-7	TRBV29-1	TRBD1	TGCAGCGTTGGGGACAGGGCGCAACCGTCTTCCTACGAGCAGTACTTC	CSVGDRAQPSSYEQYF
.	TRBJ1-1	TRBV7-9	.	TGTGCCAGCAGCCGAAACAGGGATCAGGCTTTCTTT	CASSRNRDQAFF
.	TRBJ2-3	TRBV5-1	TRBD2	TGCGCCAGCAGCTTAGCGGGGGGGCAGGATACGCAGTATTTT	CASSLAGGQDTQYF
.	TRBJ2-1	TRBV5-6	TRBD1	TGTGCCAGCAGTAACCGACAGGGTCGCTCCTACAATGAGCAGTTCTTC	CASSNRQGRSYNEQFF
.	TRBJ2-7	TRBV19	TRBD2	TGTGCCAGTAGTGAGCGGGGCAGATCCTCCTACGAGCAGTACTTC	CASSERGRSSYEQYF
.	TRBJ1-1	TRBV27	TRBD1	TGTGCCAGCAGTTTATCGAGGGACAGGGCGAACACTGAAGCTTTCTTT	CASSLSRDRANTEAFF
once	TRBJ2-1	TRBV19	.	TGTGCCAGTAGTATTGGACAGAGTACGCACAATGAGCAGTTCTTC	CASSIGQSTHNEQFF
.	TRBJ2-1	TRBV7-3	TRBD2	TGTACCAGCAGCTCTAGCGGGGGGCCCTACTACAATGAGCAGTTCTTC	CTSSSSGGPYYNEQFF